This entry lists 27 T cell receptor beta chains sequenced from one sample in a study of T cell clonality in common variable immunodeficiency. Study-wide findings and caveats: Fewer deletions and N-nucleotide insertions were reportedly seen in common variable immunodeficiency TCR beta sequences.

No antigen has been assigned to these receptors. Here immunoSEQ multiplex PCR was the method, and the copy in TCRdb shows in-frame clones only, minus some. Singletons are absent from the sample, which has 28,000 or so clones. Sequenced sample: peripheral blood mononuclear cells. These receptors originate from a human donor with common variable immunodeficiency.

The sample holds many counts of this clone. With the read ending 3 residues before the CDR3 end, the germline J gene is used to fill in that end. The chain recombines TRBV13 with TRBJ1-4; D is perhaps TRBD1 (6 bases). Germline V gene data show CDR1 as PRHDT and CDR2 as FYEKMQ (reference sequence). The V gene lost 5 bases and the J gene lost 1 base, with 17 bases spanning the gap. The CDR3 runs 17 residues. The CDR3 DNA, read in part, is TGTGCCAGCAGCAATCACGACAACAGGGTAACTAATGAAAAA. Translating it yields CASSNHDNRVTNEK. The CDR3 in full is CASSNHDNRVTNEKLFF.

There are many counts of this clone. The read ends 3 residues before the CDR3 terminus; that terminus is restored from the germline J gene. The chain joins TRBV30 to TRBJ2-7, with 7 bases aligning to TRBD2. V shed 2 bases, J shed 2 bases, and the junction held 15 bases outside the gene matches. This CDR3 has 17 residues. Germline V gene data show CDR1 as GTSNPN and CDR2 as SVGIG (reference sequence). This chain's CDR3 is CAWSQPGGYRSPYEQYF. CDR3 DNA (partial): TGTGCCTGGAGTCAGCCGGGGGGTTACCGCTCTCCCTACGAG.

The table lists this clone with many counts. The read ends 3 residues early relative to the CDR3; the germline J gene fills the gap. The gene calls are TRBV5-1 and TRBJ2-7; possible D gene TRBD2, 6 bases. CDR1 and CDR2 from the germline V gene are SGHRS and YFSETQ. Trimming shortened V by 3 bases and J by 0 bases, and 10 bases separated the two germline ends. The CDR3 is made up of 14 amino acids. CDR3 bases read: TGCGCCAGCAGCTGGGCGGGAAGCTCCTACGAG. Its protein product is CASSWAGSSYE. The whole CDR3 sequence is CASSWAGSSYEQYF.

At least ten counts were recorded for this clone. Read data end 3 residues before the CDR3 end; the end is taken from the germline J gene. The V call is TRBV7-2, the J call TRBJ2-4; no firm D call. CDR1 and CDR2 (germline): SGHTA, FQGNSA. V was pared by 2 bases and J by 0 bases, with 5 bases between. This CDR3 is 14 amino acids long. The part of the CDR3 DNA that was read is TGTGCCAGCAGCTTACGACTAGCCAAAAACATT. Encoded protein: CASSLRLAKNI. The full-length CDR3 reads as CASSLRLAKNIQYF.

This clone occurred many times. The CDR3 spells CASSFGDKDEKLFF. The sequenced CDR3 bases are TGCGCCAGCAGCTTCGGGGATAAGGATGAAAAA. The chain uses TRBV5-1 and TRBJ1-4; D gene uncertain. The DNA ends 3 residues before the CDR3 does, and the rest of the CDR3 is filled in from the germline J gene. V lost 2 bases to trimming and J lost 6 bases, with 11 bases between them. Germline CDR1 and CDR2: SGHRS and YFSETQ. There are 14 residues in the CDR3.

This clone was recorded at least ten times. The missing CDR3 end, 3 residues past where the read stops, is filled in from the germline J gene. The chain is built from TRBV30 and TRBJ2-5; 13 nucleotides line up with TRBD2. Germline-derived CDR1 and CDR2 are GTSNPN and SVGIG (reference sequence). The CDR3 length is 15 residues. J gave up 3 bases and V 2 bases, and 3 bases lay outside the gene matches. Partial CDR3 DNA: TGTGCCTGGAGTCACGGGACTAGCGGGGAAGAGACC. Protein product: CAWSHGTSGEET. The entire CDR3 protein reads CAWSHGTSGEETQYF.

This clone was seen at least ten times. The read is 3 residues too short to cover the CDR3 end, so that end is filled in from the germline J gene. The V and J genes are TRBV7-2 and TRBJ1-2, with D maybe TRBD1 (5 bases). Looked up from germline, CDR1 is SGHTA and CDR2 is FQGNSA. This CDR3 is 14 amino acids long. Trimming removed 1 base from V and 4 bases from J, with 10 bases in between. The part of the CDR3 DNA that was read is TGTGCCAGCAGCTTAGATACGGGGGTCTATGGC. Protein sequence: CASSLDTGVYG. The full CDR3 protein reads CASSLDTGVYGYTF.

This clone was recorded at least ten times. The read ends 3 residues before the CDR3 terminus; that terminus is restored from the germline J gene. This rearrangement joins TRBV18 to TRBJ1-6; 9 nucleotides line up with TRBD1. V gave up 4 bases and J gave up 10 bases; unmatched junction bases: 8. This CDR3 has 15 residues. CDR1 is KGHSH, CDR2 LQKENI, per germline. This chain's CDR3 is CASSRDGQGSSPLHF. The CDR3 DNA, read in part, is TGTGCCAGCTCACGAGACGGACAGGGGAGCTCACCC.

Many counts were recorded for this clone. The missing CDR3 end, 3 residues past where the read stops, is filled in from the germline J gene. The gene calls are TRBV19 and TRBJ1-5; TRBD1 matches 7 bases. This CDR3 region has 16 residues. The J segment lost 7 bases and the V segment lost 5 bases, leaving 14 bases of the junction unmatched. CDR1 is LNHDA, CDR2 SQIVND, per germline (reference sequence). The CDR3 loop reads CASSGYGRGDRQPQHF. The DNA read from the CDR3 is TGTGCCAGTAGTGGGTACGGCAGGGGGGATAGGCAGCCC.

This clone was counted only a few times. The sequenced part of the CDR3 DNA is TGTGCCAGTACCCCACAGGGAGTCGGAGATACG. This sequence encodes CASTPQGVGDT. In full, the CDR3 reads CASTPQGVGDTQYF. The chain employs TRBV19 and TRBJ2-3, with D possibly matching TRBD1 (6 bases). The sequenced fragment ends 3 residues before the CDR3 boundary, so the rest is inferred from the germline J gene. The CDR3 spans 14 residues. CDR1 and CDR2 (germline): LNHDA, SQIVND (reference sequence). V gave up 7 bases and J gave up 5 bases, with 16 bases separating them. The variable domain in full, completed from reference TRBV19 and TRBJ2-3, reads DGGITQSPKYLFRKEGQNVTLSCEQNLNHDAMYWYRQDPGQGLRLIYYSQIVNDFQKGDIAEGYSVSREKKESFPLTVTSAQKNPTAFYLCASTPQGVGDTQYFGPGTRLTVL.

This clone was seen many times. The read falls 3 residues short of the CDR3 end, and the missing part is taken from the germline J gene. The chain uses TRBV20-1 and TRBJ1-1; D unresolved. The CDR3 extends over 12 amino acids. The V end was cut by 3 bases, the J end by 4 bases, with 9 bases between. Per germline, CDR1 DFQATT and CDR2 SNEGSKA (reference sequence). The chain's CDR3 is CSASFGPTEAFF. The part of the CDR3 DNA that was read is TGCAGTGCTAGCTTTGGCCCCACTGAA.

This clone was detected many times. Partial CDR3 DNA: TGCAGCGTTGGAGGCGTCGGAACAGGGTGGGTTCAAGAGACC. Translated, it gives CSVGGVGTGWVQET. The entire CDR3 is CSVGGVGTGWVQETQYF. This chain joins TRBV29-1 and TRBJ2-5; perhaps TRBD1 as D (6 bases). The CDR3 end is not reached by the read, which stops 3 residues before it; the germline J gene fills it in. V lost 4 bases and J 2 bases, leaving 23 bases between the germline ends. Germline assignment: CDR1 SQVTM and CDR2 ANQGSEA. There are 17 residues in the CDR3.

Notes on this clone: The DNA ends 3 residues before the CDR3 does, and the rest of the CDR3 is filled in from the germline J gene. The chain carries TRBV6-2 or TRBV6-3 and TRBJ2-7; unclear D gene. Germline CDR1 and CDR2: MNHEY and SVGEGT. Deletions cut 2 bases from V and 6 bases from J, with 8 bases between. The CDR3 runs to 12 residues. CDR3 residues: CASSYGAREQYF. The part of the CDR3 DNA that was read is TGTGCCAGCAGTTACGGAGCGCGCGAG.

This clone was found many times. The read terminates 3 residues ahead of where the CDR3 ends, so the germline J gene completes it. The chain carries TRBV23-1 and TRBJ2-1, with TRBD1 matching 9 bases. TRBV23-1 counts as an open reading frame of uncertain function. This CDR3 is built from 19 residues. Trimming at V came to 7 bases and at J to 5 bases, leaving 21 bases not matched to a gene. The CDR3 loop reads CASKFRDREEDFEDNEQFF. The sequenced part of the CDR3 DNA is TGCGCCAGCAAATTCCGGGACAGGGAAGAGGACTTTGAGGACAATGAG.

This clone was counted ten times or more. The sequenced fragment ends 3 residues before the CDR3 boundary, so the rest is inferred from the germline J gene. V and J are TRBV7-6 and TRBJ2-3, with TRBD1 identical over 9 bases. V lost 2 bases to trimming and J lost 4 bases; unmatched junction nucleotides: 10. The germline CDR1 and CDR2 sequences are SGHVS and FNYEAQ. The CDR3 loop spans 17 amino acids. The chain's CDR3 is CASSLRTGEYIADTQYF. The CDR3 DNA, read in part, is TGTGCCAGCAGCTTACGGACAGGGGAGTATATAGCAGATACG.

This clone came up many times. The observed sequence ends 3 residues before the CDR3 terminus, with the missing tail filled in from the germline J gene. The V call is TRBV29-1, the J call TRBJ2-3; weak D call: TRBD1 (6 bases). The CDR3 is made up of 12 amino acids. V gave up 4 bases and J gave up 3 bases, with 8 bases separating them. CDR1 and CDR2 (germline): SQVTM, ANQGSEA. Incomplete CDR3 DNA: TGCAGCGTTGCGAGGGGGACAGATACG. It codes for CSVARGTDT. The full CDR3 is CSVARGTDTQYF.

Ten or more counts support this clone. The read falls 3 residues short of the CDR3 end, and the missing part is taken from the germline J gene. The rearrangement links TRBV20-1 to TRBJ2-5; tentative D call: TRBD1 (5 bases). Per the germline V gene, CDR1 is DFQATT and CDR2 is SNEGSKA (reference sequence). V lost 0 bases to trimming and J lost 3 bases, with 11 bases between them. The CDR3 is made up of 14 amino acids. The CDR3: CSAREGIREETQYF. The covered CDR3 bases are TGCAGTGCTAGAGAGGGAATCAGGGAAGAGACC.

Details on this clone: The read stops 3 residues short of the end of the CDR3; the missing end is completed from the germline J gene. This chain joins TRBV11-1 and TRBJ2-7, with D possibly matching TRBD1 (6 bases). The V and J ends lost 5 bases and 3 bases respectively, with 17 bases between them. Germline lookup yields CDR1 SGHAT and CDR2 FQDESV (reference sequence). The CDR3 consists of 15 residues. The covered CDR3 bases are TGTGCCAGCAGCCAAACAGGGACGGGAATCTACGAG. Translating gives CASSQTGTGIYE. The entire CDR3 protein reads CASSQTGTGIYEQYF.

This clone was observed a handful of times. The read halts 3 residues ahead of the CDR3 end, with the missing end drawn from the germline J gene. The V and J genes are TRBV2 and TRBJ2-7; D gene unclear. V was clipped by 7 bases and J by 0 bases, with 10 bases between them. The CDR3 has 13 amino acids. The germline gives CDR1 SNHLY, CDR2 FYNNEI. The CDR3 is CASKQDFSYEQYF. CDR3 DNA, as far as it was read: TGTGCCAGCAAACAAGACTTCTCCTACGAG.

The sample holds many counts of this clone. The read ends 3 residues shy of where the CDR3 ends; the end is completed using the germline J gene. J is TRBJ2-7 and V is TRBV18; D possibly matches TRBD1 or TRBD2 (6 bases each). The V and J ends lost 3 bases and 0 bases respectively, with 18 bases between them. The CDR3 extends over 17 amino acids. The V gene's germline CDR1 is KGHSH and CDR2 LQKENI. The sequenced CDR3 bases are TGTGCCAGCTCACCTTTCTTTGGAGGGGGAAGCTCCTACGAG. Residues: CASSPFFGGGSSYE. In full, the CDR3 is CASSPFFGGGSSYEQYF.

This clone has at least ten counts. The read terminates 3 residues before the CDR3 end, so the remaining end is supplied by the germline J gene. The rearrangement uses TRBV27 and TRBJ2-3; TRBD1 matches at 7 bases. Losses at the gene ends were 5 bases for V and 2 bases for J; bases not matched to a gene: 7. Germline values: CDR1 MNHEY, CDR2 SMNVEV (reference sequence). The CDR3 spans 15 residues. The covered CDR3 bases are TGTGCCAGCAGTACCTGGGACAGCTCCACAGATACG. It yields the protein CASSTWDSSTDT. The whole CDR3 sequence is CASSTWDSSTDTQYF.

This clone was observed at least ten times. The read stops 3 residues short of the end of the CDR3; the missing end is completed from the germline J gene. J is TRBJ2-3 and V is TRBV18; D perhaps matches TRBD1 (6 bases). V was cut by 2 bases and J by 3 bases, with 12 bases left in between. CDR1 is KGHSH, CDR2 LQKENI, per germline. The CDR3 is 15 residues long. CDR3 DNA (partial): TGTGCCAGCTCACCAACAGGGTGGGTGACAGATACG. Its protein is CASSPTGWVTDT. The whole CDR3 region reads CASSPTGWVTDTQYF.

Of note for this clone: The read comes to an end 3 residues before the CDR3 does, leaving the germline J gene to fill in the end. V gene TRBV19 combines with J gene TRBJ2-1; TRBD1 matches at 8 bases. The ends lost 6 bases at V and 1 base at J; junction bases unmatched: 8. The CDR3 runs 16 residues. Germline CDR1 reads LNHDA; CDR2 reads SQIVND (reference sequence). The CDR3: CASRGRQGKSYNEQFF. The covered CDR3 bases are TGTGCCAGTAGAGGGAGACAGGGGAAATCCTACAATGAG.

This clone was counted many times. The read ends 3 residues shy of where the CDR3 ends; the end is completed using the germline J gene. The chain carries TRBV30 and TRBJ1-1; D may be TRBD1 (5 bases). Trimming pared 4 bases from V and 0 bases from J, leaving 6 bases between. CDR3 length equals 12 residues. The germline V gene encodes CDR1 GTSNPN and CDR2 SVGIG (reference sequence). CDR3 DNA (partial): TGTGCCTGGAAGGACATGAACACTGAA. It specifies CAWKDMNTE. The entire CDR3 reads CAWKDMNTEAFF.

For this clone: The CDR3 end lies 3 residues beyond the end of the read and is filled in from the germline J gene. V usage is TRBV5-6 and J usage is TRBJ1-5; D remains unclear. The germline CDR1 and CDR2 sequences are SGHDT and YYEEEE. Trimming took 0 bases from V and 6 from J, leaving 10 bases between them. This CDR3 comprises 14 residues. The CDR3 sequence: CASSLGGRAQPQHF. The sequenced CDR3 bases are TGTGCCAGCAGCTTGGGAGGGCGGGCTCAGCCC.

This clone came up many times. The DNA ends 3 residues before the CDR3 does, and the rest of the CDR3 is filled in from the germline J gene. This rearrangement joins TRBV7-2 to TRBJ2-1, with 9 bases that match TRBD1. V shed 1 base, J shed 7 bases, and the junction held 5 bases outside the gene matches. The CDR3 has 15 amino acids. From germline, CDR1 is SGHTA and CDR2 FQGNSA. CDR3 DNA, as far as it was read: TGTGCCAGCAGCTTAGTCACAGGGGGCTCGAATGAG. Its protein product is CASSLVTGGSNE. The entire CDR3 is CASSLVTGGSNEQFF. Using reference TRBV7-2 and TRBJ2-1 for the parts outside the CDR3, the full variable domain is GAGVSQSPSNKVTEKGKDVELRCDPISGHTALYWYRQSLGQGLEFLIYFQGNSAPDKSGLPSDRFSAERTGGSVSTLTIQRTQQEDSAVYLCASSLVTGGSNEQFFGPGTRLTVL.

This clone was seen at least ten times. Coverage ceases 3 residues before the CDR3 finishes, and the germline J gene fills in the end. The genes are TRBV19 and TRBJ2-7; D remains unclear. Germline V lookup: CDR1 LNHDA, CDR2 SQIVND (reference sequence). This CDR3 comprises 16 residues. V lost 4 bases and J lost 1, with 17 bases in between. The part of the CDR3 DNA that was read is TGTGCCAGTAGTAAGGGTTCTGTAAGTTGGTCCTACGAG. It codes for CASSKGSVSWSYE. The CDR3 reads in full as CASSKGSVSWSYEQYF.